This T cell receptor beta chain appears in the sequencing data of a study of control samples from healthy donors and cancer patients. Repertoires were generated with immunoSEQ multiplex PCR, while TCRdb's copy carries only in-frame clones and drops some. This sample has about 58,000 clones, with around 87% found just once. CDR1 and CDR2 (germline): WNHNN, SYGVQD (reference sequence). There are 15 residues in the CDR3. V trimming: 1 base; J trimming: 7 bases; junction bases outside the gene matches: 6. The sequence came from a woman aged 55-70 years with lung cancer. The chain recombines TRBV10-1 with TRBJ2-1; 8 bases match TRBD2. Sequenced: PBMCs. The CDR3 bases are TGCGCCAGCAGTGAGTTCGCGGGAGGTCTGAATGAGCAGTTCTTC. It encodes CASSEFAGGLNEQFF.